The T cell receptor beta chain under discussion was sequenced for a study of blood T cells in healthy people across ages. The overall study: About one barcoded beta molecule per two T cells was captured by template switching. Findings and limits, study-wide: CMV infection status of these donors was not known.

To note about this clonotype: What it recognizes is unknown.

A second PCR of 7 to 11 cycles used a sample-barcoded 5' primer and a J-beta primer mix. Each of the cDNA molecules was tagged by a template-switch adaptor with 12 random nucleotides. TCRdb re-derived calls from the 5' RACE reads in MiXCR, one entry per CDR3 protein. The repertoire includes about 1.6 million distinct CDR3 sequences, around 36% of them detected once, and around 11% sits in the top ten. Germline V gene lookup returns CDR1 SGDLS and CDR2 YYNGEE. The J segment lost 6 bases and the V segment lost 2 bases, leaving 6 bases of the junction unmatched. There are 15 residues in the CDR3. The receptor comes from a woman in her thirties in good health. The sample consisted of blood. The chain has TRBV9 and TRBJ2-1; TRBD2 agrees at 9 bases. This CDR3 is CASSVRTSDLNEQFF. The DNA of the CDR3 is TGTGCCAGCAGCGTCCGGACTAGCGATCTCAATGAGCAGTTCTTC.